The source of this T cell receptor (beta chain) is a study of blood T cell repertoires in COVID-19. Overall study context: Sample material is recorded as cDNA or gDNA derived from T cells, B-cell-depleted T cells, or PBMCs.

For recovered donors of Cohort 3, there were two negative PCRs, clearance, or symptom resolution. Per the original methods: The assay estimated nucleated cells by amplifying reference gene primers. This table comes from immunoSEQ multiplex PCR, and its TCRdb copy is limited to in-frame clones, with some not included. D and trimming come from the DNA, and the V and J calls and clone size come from that table. The table records 150,000 to 200,000 clones, 89% of them present only once. Trimming cost V 3 bases and J 10 bases; bases outside gene matches: 4. The CDR3 covers 14 residues. Germline V lookup: CDR1 MDHEN, CDR2 SYDVKM.

This sequence joins TRBV28 and TRBJ1-6; TRBD1 matches 9 bases. This sequence was found in a young woman who had recovered from COVID-19. Sequencing input: PBMCs or T cells enriched from blood (not recorded which). The CDR3 sequence is CASSFRDRVSPLHF. CDR3 bases: TGTGCCAGCAGTTTCCGGGACAGGGTATCACCCCTCCACTTT.